This T cell receptor beta chain stems from a study of human T cells and chemical hapten exposure. After removal of 3 bases from V and 1 base from J, the junction contained 5 bases not matched to a gene. CDR1 and CDR2 (germline): SGDLS, YYNGEE. The CDR3 runs 16 residues. Time point noted: pre-sensitization, week 0. Treatment denoted: therapeutic diphenylcyclopropenone sensitization with weekly scalp DPC. The study drew its donors from alopecia patients who were 18 to 70 years old and suitable for DPC. This clonotype has at least ten counts. One entry per CDR3 protein results from TCRdb running MiXCR on the RACE reads. The table lists roughly 380,000 distinct CDR3 sequences, approximately 5.1% of them singletons, with approximately 2.8% in the top ten.

This sequence was found in a woman aged 45-65 years with alopecia areata. Some clones in this sample may be carry-over from other donors' samples. This material consisted of whole blood, taken in connection with sensitization to the hapten diphenylcyclopropenone (DPC). The chain combines TRBV9 with TRBJ2-2, with 8 bases identical to TRBD2. In DNA, the CDR3 is TGTGCCAGCAGCGACGGAGCGGGGGTGAACACCGGGGAGCTGTTTTTT. Translating gives CASSDGAGVNTGELFF.